The sequence of this T cell receptor (beta chain) was determined in a study of siplizumab effects on memory and regulatory T cells. The study's findings and limits: Most proliferating CD4+ or CD8+ clones, roughly 75-96%, had no naive or memory assignment. Naive T cells appeared more varied than memory cells and looked like key alloresponse contributors. Siplizumab significantly brought down the alloreactive sequences that trace back to unstimulated CD4+ memory cells. A minor fraction of alloreactive clones, and no more, mapped to unstimulated subsets.

Libraries were prepared by immunoSEQ multiplex PCR; TCRdb keeps only in-frame clonotypes and omits some of them. Here the sample spans 99,000 or so clones, around 94% being singletons. About this clone: Its antigen is still unknown.

Trimming cost V 6 bases and J 0 bases; bases outside gene matches: 4. The CDR3 has 15 amino acids. Germline CDR1 reads SGHRS; CDR2 reads YFSETQ. This chain uses TRBV5-1 with TRBJ2-1, with 9 positions matching TRBD2. The sequence came from a human donor in good health. Specimen: non-Treg CD4+ T cells sorted from blood. DNA of the CDR3: TGCGCCAGCACTTTAGCGGGAGCCTCCTACAATGAGCAGTTCTTC. It encodes CASTLAGASYNEQFF.